This T cell receptor (beta chain) was obtained from a study of blood T cell repertoires in COVID-19. Across the study: Whether acute or convalescent, the COVID-19 samples came from the United States, Italy and Spain. The analysed material was cDNA or gDNA that came from T cells, B-cell-depleted T cells, or PBMCs.

CDR1 SGHDT and CDR2 YYEEEE come from the germline V gene. Trimming cost V 2 bases and J 2 bases; bases outside gene matches: 8. The CDR3 consists of 16 residues. How the authors handled the data: Amplification from reference gene primers served as the basis for estimated nucleated cell counts. Some clones are missing from TCRdb's copy, which holds only in-frame ones; the method was immunoSEQ multiplex PCR. D and trimming were read from the DNA, whereas the V and J calls and clone size are those reported in that table. This sample has about 160,000 clones, with approximately 85% found just once. The receptor was derived from a man aged 40-49 years with acute or convalescent COVID-19. The sequencing input was peripheral blood. The chain employs TRBV5-6 and TRBJ2-3; 7 bases fit TRBD1. In nucleotides, the CDR3 is TGTGCCAGCAGCTTTGGGAACCAGGGGGTCACAGATACGCAGTATTTT. This sequence encodes CASSFGNQGVTDTQYF.